This is a list of T cell receptor beta chains from one sample in a study of T cell responses to AZD1222 COVID-19 vaccine. The table came from immunoSEQ multiplex PCR; TCRdb's copy has only in-frame clones and leaves some out. The data hold some 130,000 clones, with around nine tenths observed a single time. Sample: peripheral blood, taken on day 0 of AZD1222 vaccination. The source is an adult in good health. Each CDR3 is given with its conserved first and last residue. The D gene is left open where the match is weak. Only some rows state a clone size, as once, few, many or a class for expanded clones.

clone size,J gene,V gene,D gene,CDR3 protein,CDR3 DNA
.,TRBJ1-5,TRBV30,.,CAWSVGGNQPQHF,TGTGCCTGGAGTGTAGGGGGGAATCAGCCCCAGCATTTT
.,TRBJ1-1,TRBV24-1,.,CATSASGGEAFF,TGTGCCACCAGTGCTTCCGGGGGGGAAGCTTTCTTT
.,TRBJ2-3,TRBV7-3,.,CASSPTNSRGRGTQYF,TGTGCCAGCAGCCCTACTAACTCGCGGGGTCGGGGTACGCAGTATTTT
.,TRBJ2-5,TRBV19,.,CASGRGSMGVNVETQYF,TGTGCCAGCGGGAGAGGGTCAATGGGAGTCAACGTCGAGACCCAGTACTTC
.,TRBJ1-6,TRBV12-2,.,CASRLSKGQVNSPLHF,TGTGCAAGTCGCCTTTCAAAGGGACAAGTGAATTCACCCCTCCACTTT
once,TRBJ2-1,TRBV6-6,TRBD2,CASRVGFAGAYNEQFF,TGTGCCAGCAGGGTGGGCTTTGCGGGAGCTTACAATGAGCAGTTCTTC
.,TRBJ1-4,TRBV21-1,.,CASSKVETGFLTNEKLFF,TGTGCCAGCAGCAAAGTGGAAACAGGGTTTTTGACTAATGAAAAACTGTTTTTT
.,TRBJ1-2,TRBV7-2,.,CASSLGSRTNYGYTF,TGTGCCAGCAGCTTAGGGTCACGGACGAACTATGGCTACACCTTC
.,TRBJ1-3,TRBV5-4,.,CASSADSSGNTIYF,TGTGCCAGCAGCGCGGACAGCTCTGGAAACACCATATATTTT
once,TRBJ1-1,TRBV7-9,.,CASSIGPATEAFF,TGTGCCAGCAGCATTGGGCCCGCCACTGAAGCTTTCTTT
.,TRBJ1-2,TRBV6-1,.,CASSEATPGHYGYTF,TGTGCCAGCAGTGAAGCAACTCCAGGGCACTATGGCTACACCTTC
.,TRBJ2-7,TRBV5-6,.,CASSYQGPRGYEQYF,TGTGCCAGCAGCTATCAGGGTCCCAGGGGCTACGAGCAGTACTTC
.,TRBJ2-3,TRBV6-5,.,CASSRAVTDTQYF,TGTGCCAGCTCCCGAGCGGTCACAGATACGCAGTATTTT
.,TRBJ1-2,TRBV7-2,.,CASSLGLGGGYGYTF,TGTGCCAGCAGCTTAGGTTTGGGGGGAGGGTATGGCTACACCTTC
.,TRBJ1-5,TRBV28,.,CASSFPWGDSNQPQHF,TGTGCCAGCAGTTTCCCCTGGGGGGATAGCAATCAGCCCCAGCATTTT
.,TRBJ2-1,TRBV24-1,TRBD2,CATSEDGTRMDEQFF,TGTGCCACCAGTGAGGACGGGACTAGGATGGATGAGCAGTTCTTC
.,TRBJ1-4,TRBV18,.,CASSYLPPSGTNEKLFF,TGTGCCAGCTCATACCTACCCCCCTCGGGGACTAATGAAAAACTGTTTTTT
.,TRBJ1-2,TRBV29-1,.,CSVEERGGYTF,TGCAGCGTTGAAGAACGGGGGGGCTACACCTTC
.,TRBJ2-7,TRBV2,.,CASSESWSEQYF,TGTGCCAGCAGTGAATCATGGTCCGAGCAGTACTTC
.,TRBJ1-2,TRBV30,.,CAWSVGAGIGYTF,TGTGCCTGGAGTGTAGGGGCAGGTATTGGCTACACCTTC
.,TRBJ1-3,TRBV30,TRBD1,CAWNMDRGSGNTIYF,TGTGCCTGGAATATGGACAGGGGCTCTGGAAACACCATATATTTT
.,TRBJ2-1,TRBV19,TRBD1,CASSGDRAGEQFF,TGTGCCAGTAGTGGGGACAGGGCCGGTGAGCAGTTCTTC
once,TRBJ2-3,TRBV2,TRBD2,CASTEKTSGGPSTQYF,TGTGCCAGCACCGAAAAGACTAGCGGGGGACCGAGTACGCAGTATTTT
.,TRBJ2-7,TRBV5-1,.,CASSSGSRDFLYEQYF,TGCGCCAGCAGCTCCGGATCCCGGGACTTCCTCTACGAGCAGTACTTC
.,TRBJ1-6,TRBV6-5,.,CASRPTGNSPLHF,TGTGCCAGCAGGCCAACCGGTAATTCACCCCTCCACTTT
.,TRBJ2-6,TRBV4-2,TRBD1,CASSQDPTIPQGRILSGANVLTF,TGTGCCAGCAGCCAAGATCCCACAATCCCACAGGGGCGGATTCTCAGTGGGGCCAACGTCCTGACTTTC
.,TRBJ1-6,TRBV6-5,.,CASSYIGTGNSPLHF,TGTGCCAGCAGTTACATCGGGACTGGGAATTCACCCCTCCACTTT
once,TRBJ1-1,TRBV12-3/TRBV12-4,.,CASSQTDTEAFF,TGTGCCAGCAGCCAGACAGACACTGAAGCTTTCTTT
.,TRBJ1-2,TRBV2,.,CASSGGFRGYTF,TGTGCCAGCAGTGGGGGATTCCGCGGCTACACCTTC
.,TRBJ1-2,TRBV6-6,.,CASSPDTGYTF,TGTGCCAGCAGCCCCGACACAGGCTACACCTTC
.,TRBJ2-7,TRBV18,.,CASSPPAAAYEQYF,TGTGCCAGCTCACCACCGGCCGCCGCCTACGAGCAGTACTTC
.,TRBJ2-7,TRBV5-4,TRBD1,CASRNFSGQGPWGYEQYF,TGTGCCAGCAGGAATTTTTCGGGACAGGGTCCTTGGGGCTACGAGCAGTACTTC
few,TRBJ2-7,TRBV2,TRBD2,CASSSSRTSGRTEQYF,TGTGCCAGCAGTAGTAGCCGGACTAGCGGGAGGACCGAGCAGTACTTC
.,TRBJ1-6,TRBV27,.,CASTRDYYNSPLHF,TGTGCCAGCACCCGGGACTATTATAATTCACCCCTCCACTTT
.,TRBJ1-4,TRBV7-8,TRBD1,CASSLSATGPTNEKLFF,TGTGCCAGCAGCTTATCAGCGACAGGGCCAACTAATGAAAAACTGTTTTTT
.,TRBJ2-1,TRBV9,TRBD2,CASSAVGTSLFF,TGTGCCAGCAGTGCCGTAGGGACTAGTTTATTCTTC
.,TRBJ2-1,TRBV6-4,.,CASSEGVSSYNEQFF,TGTGCCAGCAGTGAGGGAGTTAGCTCCTACAATGAGCAGTTCTTC
.,TRBJ2-1,TRBV5-1,TRBD2,CASSDRRGAYNEQFF,TGCGCCAGCAGCGATAGGCGGGGGGCCTACAATGAGCAGTTCTTC
.,TRBJ2-5,TRBV5-4,.,CASSFGRETQYF,TGTGCCAGCAGCTTCGGACGGGAGACCCAGTACTTC
.,TRBJ1-6,TRBV2,.,CASSEFLQGINSPLHF,TGTGCCAGCAGTGAATTCCTTCAGGGGATTAATTCACCCCTCCACTTT
.,TRBJ1-5,TRBV2,TRBD1,CASQGTGNQPQHF,TGTGCCAGCCAGGGGACAGGGAATCAGCCCCAGCATTTT
.,TRBJ1-2,TRBV6-1,.,CASSELLGDGYTF,TGTGCCAGCAGTGAATTGCTTGGCGATGGCTACACCTTC
.,TRBJ1-1,TRBV29-1,TRBD1,CSALQGQTYTEAFF,TGCAGCGCTCTTCAGGGACAGACGTACACTGAAGCTTTCTTT
.,TRBJ1-6,TRBV2,TRBD1,CASSPGQGGNSPLHF,TGTGCCAGCAGCCCCGGACAGGGCGGGAATTCACCCCTCCACTTT
.,TRBJ2-5,TRBV28,TRBD1,CASSHLRDRAETQYF,TGTGCCAGCAGTCACCTCCGGGACAGGGCGGAGACCCAGTACTTC
.,TRBJ2-3,TRBV3-1/TRBV3-2,.,CASSQQGGVGPDTQYF,TGTGCCAGCAGCCAGCAAGGGGGGGTGGGTCCAGATACGCAGTATTTT
.,TRBJ2-2,TRBV19,.,CASSIVESGAGELFF,TGTGCCAGTAGTATAGTCGAATCAGGGGCCGGGGAGCTGTTTTTT
.,TRBJ2-7,TRBV4-1,.,CASSQDPDTFDSYEQYF,TGCGCCAGCAGCCAAGACCCCGACACGTTCGACTCCTACGAGCAGTACTTC
.,TRBJ2-5,TRBV5-1,.,CASSLVPYQETQYF,TGCGCCAGCAGCTTGGTTCCGTACCAAGAGACCCAGTACTTC
few,TRBJ2-7,TRBV3-1/TRBV3-2,TRBD2,CASSQGVPGLADYEQYF,TGTGCCAGCAGCCAAGGTGTTCCGGGACTAGCGGACTACGAGCAGTACTTC
.,TRBJ1-5,TRBV6-5,.,CASSSGVRSNQPQHF,TGTGCCAGCAGTTCCGGAGTCCGTAGCAATCAGCCCCAGCATTTT
.,TRBJ2-7,TRBV7-8,TRBD1,CASSNSGTGGYEQYF,TGTGCCAGCAGCAACTCCGGGACAGGGGGCTACGAGCAGTACTTC
.,TRBJ2-5,TRBV6-2/TRBV6-3,.,CASTPQREVQETQYF,TGTGCCAGCACCCCCCAGAGGGAGGTCCAAGAGACCCAGTACTTC
once,TRBJ2-7,TRBV30,TRBD1,CAWSTGGTGSYEQYF,TGTGCCTGGAGCACAGGGGGGACAGGGTCATACGAGCAGTACTTC